A single sample gave rise to the 22 T cell receptor beta chains below, sequenced in a study of PD-1 blockade in classical Hodgkin lymphoma (dated by TCRdb to 2020 to 2021). The meaning of the sample's time point label: cycle 2 day 1 (C2D1) of nivolumab. Relapse after autologous stem cell transplantation had occurred in all trial patients, and cohorts A, B and C were distinguished by prior brentuximab vedotin exposure. The protocol used for the library was the immunoSEQ multiplex PCR assay. TCRdb took this table from immuneACCESS and kept in-frame rearrangements with V and J called. Such tables lack part of the clones; where checked against another copy, unresolved V genes explain under half of the gap, and the rest is unexplained. Across this sample there are 49,000 or so clones, with about three quarters seen only once. About 20% of the sample belongs to the ten largest clones. This sample comprised peripheral blood mononuclear cells (PBMCs), obtained before the second cycle of nivolumab. These TCRs come from a human donor with classical Hodgkin lymphoma.

The chain couples TRBV9 to TRBJ2-5; TRBD1 aligns across 12 bases. The V and J ends lost 3 bases and 5 bases, in that order; junction bases with no gene match: 2. The CDR3 is made up of 14 amino acids. Germline CDR1 and CDR2: SGDLS and YYNGEE. The DNA of the CDR3 is TGTGCCAGCAGCGCGGGACAGGGGGCGGAGACCCAGTACTTC. Translation gives CASSAGQGAETQYF. Supplemented by reference TRBV9 and TRBJ2-5, the full variable domain reads DSGVTQTPKHLITATGQRVTLRCSPRSGDLSVYWYQQSLDQGLQFLIQYYNGEERAKGNILERFSAQQFPDLHSELNLSSLELGDSALYFCASSAGQGAETQYFGPGTRLLVL.

This clone was seen only once. The chain has TRBV7-9 and TRBJ1-1, with TRBD1 matching 11 bases. CDR1 SEHNR and CDR2 FQNEAQ come from the germline V gene (reference sequence). Trimming at V came to 5 bases and at J to 3 bases, leaving 5 bases not matched to a gene. The CDR3 has 15 amino acids. In DNA form, the CDR3 reads TGTGCCAGCAGCCACCCGGGACAGGGGGACACTGAAGCTTTCTTT. It is translated as CASSHPGQGDTEAFF.

The rearrangement links TRBV5-6 to TRBJ1-1; D not certain. The germline gives CDR1 SGHDT, CDR2 YYEEEE. This CDR3 has 11 amino acids. Deletions cut 3 bases from V and 6 bases from J, with 6 bases between. For the CDR3, the DNA is TGTGCCAGCAGCTGGCGGTCTGAAGCTTTCTTT. Protein sequence: CASSWRSEAFF.

This chain joins TRBV18 and TRBJ2-7; 10 nucleotides line up with TRBD1. Losses at the gene ends were 3 bases for V and 5 bases for J; bases not matched to a gene: 4. Per the germline V gene, CDR1 is KGHSH and CDR2 is LQKENI. This CDR3 spans 14 amino acids. The CDR3 loop is CASSPTGGIDEQYF. CDR3 coding DNA: TGTGCCAGCTCACCGACAGGGGGCATCGACGAGCAGTACTTC. The entire variable domain, with the rest obtained from reference TRBV18 and TRBJ2-7, is as follows: NAGVMQNPRHLVRRRGQEARLRCSPMKGHSHVYWYRQLPEEGLKFMVYLQKENIIDESGMPKERFSAEFPKEGPSILRIQQVVRGDSAAYFCASSPTGGIDEQYFGPGTRLTVT.

The chain joins TRBV28 to TRBJ1-3, with no clear D. Germline V gene sequence: CDR1 MDHEN, CDR2 SYDVKM. CDR3 length: 17 residues. V was trimmed by 0 bases and J by 0 bases, leaving 12 bases between them. For the CDR3, the DNA is TGTGCCAGCAGTTTATGGGGCGGCCCAGCCTCTGGAAACACCATATATTTT. This sequence encodes CASSLWGGPASGNTIYF.

This chain uses TRBV4-3 with TRBJ2-1, with 9 bases identical to TRBD2. CDR3 length equals 16 residues. Germline CDR1 and CDR2: LGHNA and YSLEER. V was pared by 4 bases and J by 2 bases, with 6 bases of the junction left unmatched. This chain's CDR3 is CASSLRPSGTYNEQFF. DNA of the CDR3: TGCGCCAGCAGCCTCCGTCCTAGCGGGACCTACAATGAGCAGTTCTTC.

The chain couples TRBV5-1 to TRBJ2-7; no firm D call. Germline V gene sequence: CDR1 SGHRS, CDR2 YFSETQ. Between the trimmed V and J ends, which lost 5 bases and 3 bases, there was a span of 6 bases. The CDR3 runs 11 residues. CDR3 nucleotide sequence: TGCGCCAGCAGAGGCCACTACGAGCAGTACTTC. As protein: CASRGHYEQYF.

Comment on this clone: Other nucleotide sequences in the sample specify the same CDR3. This chain links TRBV9 with TRBJ2-3; D not certain. Germline CDR1 reads SGDLS; CDR2 reads YYNGEE. Trimming stripped 0 bases from V and 5 bases from J, with 4 bases between. This CDR3 is built from 12 residues. The CDR3 sequence is CASSVDRDTQYF. CDR3 DNA sequence: TGTGCCAGCAGCGTAGACAGAGATACGCAGTATTTT.

The J gene is TRBJ1-2, the V gene TRBV6-1; tentative D call: TRBD1 (5 bases). This CDR3 is 12 amino acids long. CDR1 is MNHNS, CDR2 SASEGT, per germline. V was trimmed by 7 bases and J by 4 bases, leaving 10 bases between them. The chain's CDR3 is CASNGGGYGYTF. In DNA form, the CDR3 reads TGTGCCAGCAACGGGGGAGGCTATGGCTACACCTTC.

The chain employs TRBV30 and TRBJ1-4; unclear D gene. V dropped 4 bases and J dropped 8 bases, with 17 bases sitting between them. The CDR3 length is 14 residues. Germline assignment: CDR1 GTSNPN and CDR2 SVGIG (reference sequence). The CDR3 sequence: CAWTPGPEREKLFF. As DNA, the CDR3 is TGTGCCTGGACTCCGGGCCCGGAGAGGGAAAAACTGTTTTTT.

This chain joins TRBV19 and TRBJ2-7; 9 bases align to TRBD1. Germline-derived CDR1 and CDR2 are LNHDA and SQIVND (reference sequence). The trim removed 3 bases at V and 2 bases at J, leaving 2 bases unmatched. The CDR3 covers 14 residues. For the CDR3, the DNA is TGTGCCAGTAGTATCACAGGGGGCACCTACGAGCAGTACTTC. As protein: CASSITGGTYEQYF. Combining the CDR3 with reference TRBV19 and TRBJ2-7 gives the whole variable domain DGGITQSPKYLFRKEGQNVTLSCEQNLNHDAMYWYRQDPGQGLRLIYYSQIVNDFQKGDIAEGYSVSREKKESFPLTVTSAQKNPTAFYLCASSITGGTYEQYFGPGTRLTVT.

The chain recombines TRBV6-5 with TRBJ2-1; unclear D gene. The CDR3 sequence is 13 residues long. The germline V and J ends were trimmed by 0 bases and 7 bases, with 7 bases remaining between them. Germline lookup yields CDR1 MNHEY and CDR2 SVGAGI. The CDR3 spells CASSYSNRNEQFF. The CDR3 coding sequence is TGTGCCAGCAGTTACTCGAACCGGAATGAGCAGTTCTTC.

This clone was seen a handful of times. The rearrangement uses TRBV7-3 and TRBJ1-1; D gene unclear. Per the germline V gene, CDR1 is SGHTA and CDR2 is FQGTGA. There are 9 residues in the CDR3. The germline V and J ends were trimmed by 2 bases and 9 bases, with 1 base remaining between them. This CDR3 is CASSLQAFF. The CDR3, as DNA: TGTGCCAGCAGCTTACAAGCTTTCTTT.

The genes are TRBV5-1 and TRBJ2-2; 10 bases map to TRBD1. Germline-derived CDR1 and CDR2 are SGHRS and YFSETQ. The CDR3 is made up of 13 amino acids. The CDR3 DNA reads as TGCGCAACCCGGACAGGGGGAACCGGGGAGCTGTTTTTT. Residues: CATRTGGTGELFF. Drawing the rest from reference TRBV5-1 and TRBJ2-2, the complete variable domain is KAGVTQTPRYLIKTRGQQVTLSCSPISGHRSVSWYQQTPGQGLQFLFEYFSETQRNKGNFPGRFSGRQFSNSRSEMNVSTLELGDSALYLCATRTGGTGELFFGEGSRLTVL.

This clone was observed a handful of times. The chain recombines TRBV19 with TRBJ1-2; D uncertain. Germline V gene sequence: CDR1 LNHDA, CDR2 SQIVND (reference sequence). V lost 7 bases, J lost 5 bases, and 17 bases lay in between. The CDR3 extends over 14 amino acids. CDR3 sequence (DNA): TGTGCCAGTACCTCCTACGACGGGTTGTATGGCTACACCTTC. As protein: CASTSYDGLYGYTF.

This chain joins TRBV10-3 and TRBJ2-1, with TRBD2 identical over 11 bases. V lost 2 bases to trimming and J lost 6 bases; unmatched junction nucleotides: 6. From germline, CDR1 is ENHRY and CDR2 SYGVKD. The CDR3 loop spans 16 amino acids. CDR3 in DNA: TGTGCCATCAGTGAGACTAGCGGGAGAGAATCCAATGAGCAGTTCTTC. Translation: CAISETSGRESNEQFF.

This sequence joins TRBV11-2 and TRBJ1-2; tentative D call: TRBD1 (6 bases). CDR3 size: 14 residues. The V end lost 5 bases, the J end lost 2 bases, and 12 bases lay between the germline ends. Germline V gene sequence: CDR1 SGHAT, CDR2 FQNNGV. The CDR3 DNA is TGTGCCAGCAGCCGCCTTCAGGGGAACTATGGCTACACCTTC. It codes for CASSRLQGNYGYTF.

J is TRBJ2-6 and V is TRBV7-6; D perhaps matches TRBD1 (6 bases). Trimming removed 5 bases at V and 2 bases at J, with 10 bases between. Germline V gene lookup returns CDR1 SGHVS and CDR2 FNYEAQ. The length of the CDR3 is 15 residues. CDR3 bases: TGTGCCAGCAGCAGATCAGGGGCTGGGGCCAACGTCCTGACTTTC. Translation gives CASSRSGAGANVLTF.

The chain employs TRBV28 and TRBJ2-5; no firm D call. The assigned J gene may be wrong: the sequence end matches TRBJ2-7 better. This CDR3 comprises 16 residues. CDR1 and CDR2 (germline): MDHEN, SYDVKM. The CDR3 coding sequence is TGTGCCAGCAGTTCGGGTAGAGGTATCCAGAGGTACGAGCAGTACTTC. Encoded protein: CASSSGRGIQRYEQYF.

The chain employs TRBV5-1 and TRBJ1-2, with 7 bases aligning to TRBD1. In germline, CDR1 is SGHRS, CDR2 YFSETQ. V lost 5 bases and J lost 14; bases outside the gene matches: 15. There are 13 residues in the CDR3. The CDR3, as DNA: TGCGCCAGCAGGCCCACGAGTGAGGGGACAGAAACCTTC. Residues: CASRPTSEGTETF.

The chain has TRBV6-5 and TRBJ1-2; 8 nucleotides agree with TRBD1. Germline V gives CDR1 MNHEY, CDR2 SVGAGI. This CDR3 is 14 amino acids long. Trimming removed 6 bases from V and 4 bases from J; junction bases left unmatched: 7. The CDR3 here is CASRPGQGSYGYTF. In nucleotides, the CDR3 is TGTGCCAGCAGACCCGGACAGGGATCCTATGGCTACACCTTC.

The chain combines TRBV9 with TRBJ1-2, with D hard to call. The CDR3 spans 11 residues. The germline V gene has CDR1 SGDLS and CDR2 YYNGEE. V lost 5 bases and J 4 bases, leaving 6 bases between the germline ends. The CDR3 is CASRGAYGYTF. The CDR3 nucleotides are TGTGCCAGCAGGGGAGCCTATGGCTACACCTTC.